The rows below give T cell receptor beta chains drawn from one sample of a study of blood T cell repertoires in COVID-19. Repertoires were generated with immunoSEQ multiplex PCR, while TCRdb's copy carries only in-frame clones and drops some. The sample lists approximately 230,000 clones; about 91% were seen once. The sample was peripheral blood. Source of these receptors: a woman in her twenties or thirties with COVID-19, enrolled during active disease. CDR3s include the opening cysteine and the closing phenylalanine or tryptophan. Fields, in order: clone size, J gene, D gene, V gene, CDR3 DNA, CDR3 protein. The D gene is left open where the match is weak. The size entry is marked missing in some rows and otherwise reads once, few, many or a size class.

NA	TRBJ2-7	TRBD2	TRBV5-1	TGCGCCAGCAGCTTCGGGGGGGGCCCCTACGAGCAGTACTTC	CASSFGGGPYEQYF
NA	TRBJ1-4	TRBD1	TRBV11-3	TGTGCCAGCAGCCTGGGGGACAGGGAAAATGAAAAACTGTTTTTT	CASSLGDRENEKLFF
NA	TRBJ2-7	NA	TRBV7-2	TGTGCCAGCAGCCACGGTTTCTACGAGCAGTACTTC	CASSHGFYEQYF
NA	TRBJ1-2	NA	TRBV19	TGTGCCAGTAGTGCTCAGGATCAGGTCTATGGCTACACCTTC	CASSAQDQVYGYTF
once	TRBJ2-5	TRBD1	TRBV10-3	TGTGCCATCAGTGAGTCCGGGACAGGGGCTCTAGAGACCCAGTACTTC	CAISESGTGALETQYF
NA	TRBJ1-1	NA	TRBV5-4	TGTGCCAGCACCAAACAACCGGGACAAGGGAACACTGAAGCTTTCTTT	CASTKQPGQGNTEAFF
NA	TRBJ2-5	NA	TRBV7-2	TGTGCCAGCAGCTTAGTCTGGCTAGCCTCTGGAGAGACCCAGTACTTC	CASSLVWLASGETQYF
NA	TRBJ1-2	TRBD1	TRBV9	TGTGCCAGCAGCCCGCCGACCGGGACAGGGAGAGGCTACACCTTC	CASSPPTGTGRGYTF
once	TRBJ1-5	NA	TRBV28	TGTGCCAGCAGCCCGGGAGGGGGGGGCAGGCGGCCCCAGCATTTT	CASSPGGGGRRPQHF
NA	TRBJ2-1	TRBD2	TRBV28	TGTGCCAGCAGTTTATACCCTGCTAGCGGGGGGGCCAGGAATGAGCAGTTCTTC	CASSLYPASGGARNEQFF
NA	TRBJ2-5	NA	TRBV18	TGTGCCAGCTCACCACCGGGGAGAGGAGAGACCCAGTACTTC	CASSPPGRGETQYF
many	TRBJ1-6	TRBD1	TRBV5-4	TGTGCCAGCAGCATCAGGACAGGGCCCGGGCATTCACCCCTCCACTTT	CASSIRTGPGHSPLHF
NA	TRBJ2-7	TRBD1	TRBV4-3	TGCGCCAGCAGCCAATATACTACAGGGGGCAAGCAAGAGCAGTACTTC	CASSQYTTGGKQEQYF
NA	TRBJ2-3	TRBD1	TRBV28	TGTGCCAGCATACCGGGGACAGAAGGCACAGATACGCAGTATTTT	CASIPGTEGTDTQYF
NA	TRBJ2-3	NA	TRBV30	TGTGCCTGGAGCCGGGGGACCTCAGATACGCAGTATTTT	CAWSRGTSDTQYF
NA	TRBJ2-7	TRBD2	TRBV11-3	TGTGCCAGCAGCTTAGGCGGGAGCTCCTACGAGCAGTACTTC	CASSLGGSSYEQYF
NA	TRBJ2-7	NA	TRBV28	TGTGCCAGCAGCCAGACACCTTCCTACGAGCAGTACTTC	CASSQTPSYEQYF
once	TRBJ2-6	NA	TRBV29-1	TGCAGCGTTGAAGTGAGATCCAGGGCTTCCGGGGCCAACGTCCTGACTTTC	CSVEVRSRASGANVLTF
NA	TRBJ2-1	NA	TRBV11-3	TGTGCCAGCAGCATCGGGGGGCCGTACAATGAGCAGTTCTTC	CASSIGGPYNEQFF
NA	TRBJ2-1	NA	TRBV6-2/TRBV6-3	TGTGCCAGCAGCCGCTCGCCTTCAGGGGTCTCCTACAATGAGCAGTTCTTC	CASSRSPSGVSYNEQFF
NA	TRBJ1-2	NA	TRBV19	TGTGCCAGTAGTATTGAGGAGTTCTATGGCTACACCTTC	CASSIEEFYGYTF
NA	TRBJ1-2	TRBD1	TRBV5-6	TGTGCCAGCAGCGCCCCGGGACAGGGCGGTAGGAGCTATGGCTACACCTTC	CASSAPGQGGRSYGYTF
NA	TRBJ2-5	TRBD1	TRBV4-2	TGTGCCAGCAGCCAAGATCGGGACAGGGGCTCGACCCAGTACTTC	CASSQDRDRGSTQYF
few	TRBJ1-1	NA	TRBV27	TGTGCCAGCAGCCAGATTCCCACAGGGTACGCTGAAGCTTTCTTT	CASSQIPTGYAEAFF
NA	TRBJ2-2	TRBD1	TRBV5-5	TGTGCCAGCAGCCCGTTACAGGGGGCAGCCGGGGAGCTGTTTTTT	CASSPLQGAAGELFF
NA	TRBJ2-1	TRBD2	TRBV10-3	TGTGCCATCAGTGTCACTAGCGGGAACCCCTACAATGAGCAGTTCTTC	CAISVTSGNPYNEQFF
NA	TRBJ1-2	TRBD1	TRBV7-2	TGTGCCAGCAGCCGTTGGACAGGAGGTATGGGGAACTATGGCTACACCTTC	CASSRWTGGMGNYGYTF
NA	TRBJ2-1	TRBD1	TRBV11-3	TGTGCCAGCTCCTCATGGGGACAGGGTAATGAGCAGTTCTTC	CASSSWGQGNEQFF
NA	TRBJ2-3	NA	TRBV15	TGTGCCACCAGCGGGGGCAAGACTAGCACAGATACGCAGTATTTT	CATSGGKTSTDTQYF
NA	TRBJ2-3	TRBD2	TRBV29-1	TGCAGCGTAGCCCTAGCGGGTGCCAGACGCTATACGCAGTATTTT	CSVALAGARRYTQYF
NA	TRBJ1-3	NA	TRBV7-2	TGTGGTAGCTCTGGAAACACCATATATTTT	CGSSGNTIYF
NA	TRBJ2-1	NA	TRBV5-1	TGCGCCAGCAGCTTACAGATCAATGAGCAGTTCTTC	CASSLQINEQFF
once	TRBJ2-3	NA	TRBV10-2	TGCGCCAGCAGTGAGTCCACCAGACTGGTAGTGGCGGGTACGCAGTATTTT	CASSESTRLVVAGTQYF
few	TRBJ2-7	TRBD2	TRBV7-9	TGTGCCAGCAGCTCGCCGGGTAGCGGGCCTACCCACGAGCAGTACTTC	CASSSPGSGPTHEQYF
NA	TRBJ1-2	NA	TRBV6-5	TGTGCCAGCAGTTACTCGCGGGGGCTTGGCTACACCTTC	CASSYSRGLGYTF
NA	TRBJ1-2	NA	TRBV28	TGTGCCAGCAGTTTATTAAGCAAAGGCTACACCTTC	CASSLLSKGYTF
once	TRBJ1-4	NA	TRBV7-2	TGTGCCAGCAGCTTAGGCGTCGGTGGGCAAAAACTGTTTTTT	CASSLGVGGQKLFF
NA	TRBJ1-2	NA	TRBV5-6	TGTGCCAGCAGCTGGTGGGGGGGCATTGGCTATGGCTACACCTTC	CASSWWGGIGYGYTF
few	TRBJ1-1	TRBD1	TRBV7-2	TGTGCCAGCAGTTTTGGACAGGGAGGAACTGAAGCTTTCTTT	CASSFGQGGTEAFF
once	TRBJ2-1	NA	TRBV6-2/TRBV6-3	TGTGCCAGCAGTTTGGGTAGCGCGGCCTCCTACAATGAGCAGTTCTTC	CASSLGSAASYNEQFF
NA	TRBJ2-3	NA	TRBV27	TGTGCCAGCAGCTTGGGTGGGCGGAGGGGCACAGATACGCAGTATTTT	CASSLGGRRGTDTQYF
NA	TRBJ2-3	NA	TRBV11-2	TGTGCCAGCAGCTTAGATGGGCCCCCGATTCGGATGGTGGCAGATACGCAGTATTTT	CASSLDGPPIRMVADTQYF
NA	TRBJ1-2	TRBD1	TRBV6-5	TGTGCCAGCAGATCGTGGACAGGCTATGGCTACACCTTC	CASRSWTGYGYTF
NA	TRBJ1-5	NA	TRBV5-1	TGCGCCAGCAGCTTGGCGGGAGGGGATCAGCCCCAGCATTTT	CASSLAGGDQPQHF
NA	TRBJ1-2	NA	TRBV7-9	TGTGCCAGCAGCCAATGGACAGATCGTAACTATGGCTACACCTTC	CASSQWTDRNYGYTF
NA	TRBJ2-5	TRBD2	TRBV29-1	TGCAGCGTCGCCCGACTAGCGGGGGGGCTGGAGACCCAGTACTTC	CSVARLAGGLETQYF
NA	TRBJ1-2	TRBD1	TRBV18	TGTGCCAGCTCACCAAGATCAACCGGGACAGAGTATGGCTACACCTTC	CASSPRSTGTEYGYTF
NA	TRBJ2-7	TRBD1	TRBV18	TGTGCCAGCTCACTTATGGACAGGGACAACGAGCAGTACTTC	CASSLMDRDNEQYF
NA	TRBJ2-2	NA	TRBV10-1	TGCGCCAGCAACCCGACAGGAGCGAACACCGGGGAGCTGTTTTTT	CASNPTGANTGELFF
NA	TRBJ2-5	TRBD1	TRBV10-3	TGTGCCATCAGTGTGGGGATCGACAGGGGAGAGACCCAGTACTTC	CAISVGIDRGETQYF
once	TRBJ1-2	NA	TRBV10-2	TGCGCCAGCAGTGAGGCCCCTGCGAACTATGGCTACACCTTC	CASSEAPANYGYTF
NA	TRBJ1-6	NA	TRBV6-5	TGTGCCTCCGGGACTTATAATTCACCCCTCCACTTT	CASGTYNSPLHF
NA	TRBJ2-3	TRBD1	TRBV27	TGTGCCAGCAGTACAACCGGGACAGGGGGCGCGAGAGATACGCAGTATTTT	CASSTTGTGGARDTQYF
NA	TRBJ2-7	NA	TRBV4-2	TGTGCCAGCAGCCAAGGGAGGGGGCAATACGAGCAGTACTTC	CASSQGRGQYEQYF
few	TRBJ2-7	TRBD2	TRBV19	TGTGCCAGTAGCCGGGGACTAGTCTACGAGCAGTACTTC	CASSRGLVYEQYF
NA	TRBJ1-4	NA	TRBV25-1	TGTGCCAGCAGTGAAAACTTTGAAAAACTGTTTTTT	CASSENFEKLFF
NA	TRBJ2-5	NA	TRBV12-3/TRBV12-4	TGTGCCAGCGGTGGGCTTAACCAAGAGACCCAGTACTTC	CASGGLNQETQYF
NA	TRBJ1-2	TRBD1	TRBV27	TGTGCCAGCAGTTGGGGAGGACAGGGCTATGGCTACACCTTC	CASSWGGQGYGYTF
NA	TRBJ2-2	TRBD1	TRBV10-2	TGCGCCAGCGCCGGACAGGGGGCCGGCGGGGAGCTGTTTTTT	CASAGQGAGGELFF